This TCR beta chain appears in the sequencing data of a study of naive and memory T cell subsets. Study-level results: Especially in CD8 cells, naive repertoires contained a few larger clonotypes, possibly CD45RA-re-expressing memory cells. Diversity fell and Gini index rose from naive through CM, EM, EMRA. No ground truth validated the naive and memory repertoire findings.

CDR3 length equals 16 residues. Trimming took off 2 bases at V and 0 bases at J, with 11 bases between the two ends. CDR1 is MNHEY and CDR2 is SVGAGI in the germline V gene. CD8 T cells were positively selected from what remained after CD4 positive selection. Both TRBC1 and TRBC2 were covered by a beta constant-region primer of two equimolar oligonucleotides. Ligated cDNA was amplified by four rounds of PCR with nested alpha and beta constant-region primers and SP2. A single record per CDR3 protein comes from TCRdb applying MiXCR to the UMI-ligation and nested PCR reads. In the table there are 85,000 to 130,000 distinct CDR3 sequences, roughly 14% of which are singletons. As for this clonotype: Its target is not known.

This chain joins TRBV6-5 and TRBJ2-1; the D gene is possibly TRBD2 (5 bases). This receptor was taken from a human donor in good health. The specimen sequenced was naive CD8+ T cells from blood. The CDR3 region has the DNA TGTGCCAGCAGTTACGAGGAGGTTAGCTCCTACAATGAGCAGTTCTTC. This encodes CASSYEEVSSYNEQFF.